The 19 T cell receptor beta chains below all came from one sample that was sequenced in a study of CD8 T cells in ankylosing spondylitis. From the 5' RACE reads, TCRdb called clonotypes with MiXCR, one entry per CDR3 protein. This table has 200,000 to 300,000 distinct CDR3 sequences, more than 9% appearing once. Input material: blood, either unsorted or a sorted T cell fraction (not recorded which). The receptor source for this set is a male donor with ankylosing spondylitis or in good health (not recorded which).

The J gene is TRBJ1-5, the V gene TRBV20-1; TRBD1 aligns across 7 bases. In germline, CDR1 is DFQATT, CDR2 SNEGSKA (reference sequence). Unmatched junction bases numbered 10, after V lost 4 bases and J lost 7 bases. The CDR3 sequence is 14 residues long. In DNA, the CDR3 is TGCAGTGCTAACCCCGGACAGGCTAACCAGCCCCAGCATTTT. The encoded protein is CSANPGQANQPQHF.

The chain joins TRBV6-5 to TRBJ2-1, with a weak D call TRBD2 (5 bases). Germline CDR1 is MNHEY and CDR2 is SVGAGI. The CDR3 extends over 14 amino acids. The V and J ends lost 0 bases and 10 bases respectively, with 13 bases between them. In nucleotides, the CDR3 is TGTGCCAGCAGTTACTCGGCGGGTCTCGGAGAGCAGTTCTTC. It is translated as CASSYSAGLGEQFF.

In regard to this clonotype: Possible read error: a much larger clone is one base away. This CDR3 fails to terminate in the conserved phenylalanine or tryptophan, so it likely reflects a read error. The rearrangement joins TRBV27 to TRBJ1-1; D gene unclear. The V end was cut by 3 bases, the J end by 2 bases, with 10 bases between. Germline lookup yields CDR1 MNHEY and CDR2 SMNVEV (reference sequence). This CDR3 is built from 14 residues. CDR3 protein: CASSFRGFNTEAFV. DNA of the CDR3: TGTGCCAGCAGTTTTCGAGGGTTTAACACTGAAGCTTTCGTT.

The chain is built from TRBV2 and TRBJ2-1; weak D call: TRBD1 (6 bases). V lost 5 bases, J lost 4 bases, and 12 bases lay in between. This CDR3 is 14 amino acids long. The germline V gene encodes CDR1 SNHLY and CDR2 FYNNEI. Here the CDR3 DNA reads TGTGCCAGCAGTCTACTAGGGGGATACAATGAGCAGTTCTTC. As protein: CASSLLGGYNEQFF.

This clonotype was detected ten times or more. This chain links TRBV6-1 with TRBJ1-2; no clear D gene. V was trimmed by 6 bases and J by 4 bases, leaving 12 bases between them. The CDR3 extends over 13 amino acids. Germline V lookup: CDR1 MNHNS, CDR2 SASEGT. CDR3 DNA: TGTGCCAGCAGCCGGACGGCTACCTATGGCTACACCTTC. This codes for CASSRTATYGYTF.

This clonotype was picked up many times. The chain recombines TRBV5-6 with TRBJ1-2; 9 bases agree with TRBD1. This CDR3 has 16 residues. The V gene end was trimmed by 4 bases and the J gene end by 0 bases; junction bases not matched to a gene: 7. The germline V gene encodes CDR1 SGHDT and CDR2 YYEEEE. The CDR3 loop reads CASSPDRGYSNYGYTF. The CDR3 region has the DNA TGTGCCAGCAGCCCCGACAGGGGGTATTCTAACTATGGCTACACCTTC.

This clonotype has a count of ten or more. The chain employs TRBV20-1 and TRBJ2-1, with D possibly being TRBD2 (5 bases). From germline, CDR1 is DFQATT and CDR2 SNEGSKA (reference sequence). The length of the CDR3 is 15 residues. Between the trimmed V and J ends, which lost 6 bases and 2 bases, there was a span of 17 bases. CDR3 nucleotide sequence: TGCAGTGCCATCCACCCAGCGGAAGCCTACAATGAGCAGTTCTTC. Protein product: CSAIHPAEAYNEQFF.

The chain has TRBV27 and TRBJ1-2; unclear D gene. Germline V lookup: CDR1 MNHEY, CDR2 SMNVEV (reference sequence). This CDR3 spans 15 amino acids. Trimming pared 1 base from V and 6 bases from J, leaving 15 bases between. CDR3 sequence: CASSLYRGAGHGYTF. CDR3 DNA sequence: TGTGCCAGCAGTTTATATCGGGGAGCTGGCCATGGCTACACCTTC.

At least ten counts were recorded for this clonotype. The genes are TRBV5-1 and TRBJ2-3; 7 bases fit TRBD2. The V gene's germline CDR1 is SGHRS and CDR2 YFSETQ. The CDR3 has 15 amino acids. V trimming: 0 bases; J trimming: 0 bases; junction bases outside the gene matches: 1. CDR3 protein: CASSLEAGSTDTQYF. The DNA of the CDR3 is TGCGCCAGCAGCTTGGAAGCGGGAAGCACAGATACGCAGTATTTT. Supplemented by reference TRBV5-1 and TRBJ2-3, the full variable domain reads KAGVTQTPRYLIKTRGQQVTLSCSPISGHRSVSWYQQTPGQGLQFLFEYFSETQRNKGNFPGRFSGRQFSNSRSEMNVSTLELGDSALYLCASSLEAGSTDTQYFGPGTRLTVL.

In this sample, this clonotype turned up many times. The chain links TRBV6-4 to TRBJ2-1; D call uncertain. Germline V gene sequence: CDR1 MRHNA, CDR2 SNTAGT. The CDR3 covers 14 residues. Trimming cost V 3 bases and J 2 bases, with 8 bases left between them. CDR3 residues: CASSDEHPYNEQFF. The CDR3 DNA reads TGTGCCAGCAGTGATGAACATCCCTACAATGAGCAGTTCTTC.

The sample holds many counts of this clonotype. The V and J genes are TRBV5-1 and TRBJ1-2; the match to TRBD1 covers 7 bases. CDR1 and CDR2 (germline): SGHRS, YFSETQ. V lost 4 bases to trimming and J lost 4 bases; unmatched junction nucleotides: 7. The CDR3 runs 14 residues. The CDR3 loop is CASSGDRAGYGYTF. The CDR3 region has the DNA TGCGCCAGCAGCGGCGACAGGGCGGGCTATGGCTACACCTTC.

This clonotype was counted ten times or more. V is TRBV5-1 and J is TRBJ2-3; D might be TRBD2 (5 bases). Germline lookup yields CDR1 SGHRS and CDR2 YFSETQ. The V gene lost 2 bases and the J gene lost 6 bases, with 19 bases spanning the gap. There are 16 residues in the CDR3. The CDR3 reads CASSFIGGAGLDTQYF. CDR3 bases: TGCGCCAGCAGCTTTATTGGCGGCGCGGGTTTGGATACGCAGTATTTT.

This clonotype was picked up many times. The J gene is TRBJ2-3, the V gene TRBV15; D may be TRBD2 (6 bases). The CDR3 length is 13 residues. Germline-derived CDR1 and CDR2 are LNHNV and YYDKDF (reference sequence). With 5 bases removed from V and 2 bases from J, the gap between germline ends came to 8 bases. The CDR3 coding sequence is TGTGCCACCAGCCCGGGGGTCACAGATACGCAGTATTTT. Its translation is CATSPGVTDTQYF.

This clonotype came up many times. The V gene is TRBV20-1, the J gene TRBJ1-5; D is uncertain. Germline CDR1 is DFQATT and CDR2 is SNEGSKA (reference sequence). The germline V and J ends were trimmed by 4 bases and 4 bases, with 11 bases remaining between them. This CDR3 spans 13 amino acids. The CDR3, as DNA: TGCAGTGCTACCCAGACGGGTAATCAGCCCCAGCATTTT. Translating it yields CSATQTGNQPQHF.

This clonotype was picked up many times. The V gene is TRBV29-1, the J gene TRBJ1-4, with 8 bases that match TRBD1. Germline values: CDR1 SQVTM, CDR2 ANQGSEA. CDR3 length: 14 residues. Germline trimming cut 0 bases from V and 7 bases from J; bases unmatched to any gene: 4. The CDR3 bases are TGCAGCGTTGAAGATGGAGACAGGGGTGAAAAACTGTTTTTT. Its translation: CSVEDGDRGEKLFF.

This clonotype was observed many times. The chain couples TRBV27 to TRBJ2-1; D might be TRBD1 (6 bases). The CDR3 consists of 16 residues. V dropped 7 bases and J dropped 9 bases, with 25 bases sitting between them. Per the germline V gene, CDR1 is MNHEY and CDR2 is SMNVEV (reference sequence). The CDR3 DNA reads as TGTGCCAGCACTCCTAGGGGAGACAGGACAATGGGTGAGCAGTTCTTC. The encoded protein is CASTPRGDRTMGEQFF.

This clonotype was observed at least ten times. The gene calls are TRBV5-1 and TRBJ2-3; D is possibly TRBD2 (5 bases). The CDR3 has 16 amino acids. The germline V gene encodes CDR1 SGHRS and CDR2 YFSETQ. Trimming pared 1 base from V and 0 bases from J, leaving 12 bases between. The CDR3 loop is CASSLRVGVSTDTQYF. In DNA, the CDR3 is TGCGCCAGCAGCTTGAGGGTGGGAGTGAGCACAGATACGCAGTATTTT.

The chain is built from TRBV20-1 and TRBJ2-3; either TRBD1 or TRBD2 may supply D (5 bases each). This CDR3 region has 17 residues. Looked up from germline, CDR1 is DFQATT and CDR2 is SNEGSKA (reference sequence). The CDR3, as DNA: TGCTCCCCAGGACGGGTCGGGGCAATGACGGGCACAGATACGCAGTATTTT. Protein sequence: CSPGRVGAMTGTDTQYF.

With regard to this clonotype: A much larger clone differs from this one at a single base, so this may be a read error. CDR3 amino acids: CASSYSLNTQETRYF. CDR3 nucleotides: TGTGCCAGCAGTTACTCCTTGAATACTCAAGAGACCCGGTACTTC. The chain carries TRBV6-5 and TRBJ2-5; D is unresolved. The V gene's germline CDR1 is MNHEY and CDR2 SVGAGI. CDR3 length equals 15 residues.